This TCR beta chain was retrieved from a study of cytomegalovirus exposure and HLA in healthy donors. With regard to this clone: The antigen remains undetermined.

Study-level points and caveats: Specificity of a few CMV-associated chains for CMV antigens was verified in vitro.

These donors counted as nominally healthy when sampled, but unrecorded immune exposures were likely. The CDR3 extends over 15 amino acids. V lost 3 bases and J 2 bases, leaving 10 bases between the germline ends. Germline assignment: CDR1 SGHTA and CDR2 FQGNSA. The PCR was carried out with 60 Vbeta primers and 13 Jbeta primers. This table comes from immunoSEQ multiplex PCR, and its TCRdb copy is limited to in-frame clones, with some not included. The sample comprises 150,000 to 200,000 clones, roughly 80% of which are singletons, and about 3.1% rests with the top ten. The rearrangement joins TRBV7-2 to TRBJ1-4, with a weak D call TRBD1 (5 bases). The sequencing input was PBMCs. The TCR originated in a female donor in good health and CMV-seronegative. CDR3 loop: CASSFSGGTNEKLFF. DNA for the CDR3: TGTGCCAGCAGCTTCTCTGGGGGGACTAATGAAAAACTGTTTTTT. Full variable domain (remainder filled in from reference TRBV7-2 and TRBJ1-4): GAGVSQSPSNKVTEKGKDVELRCDPISGHTALYWYRQSLGQGLEFLIYFQGNSAPDKSGLPSDRFSAERTGGSVSTLTIQRTQQEDSAVYLCASSFSGGTNEKLFFGSGTQLSVL.